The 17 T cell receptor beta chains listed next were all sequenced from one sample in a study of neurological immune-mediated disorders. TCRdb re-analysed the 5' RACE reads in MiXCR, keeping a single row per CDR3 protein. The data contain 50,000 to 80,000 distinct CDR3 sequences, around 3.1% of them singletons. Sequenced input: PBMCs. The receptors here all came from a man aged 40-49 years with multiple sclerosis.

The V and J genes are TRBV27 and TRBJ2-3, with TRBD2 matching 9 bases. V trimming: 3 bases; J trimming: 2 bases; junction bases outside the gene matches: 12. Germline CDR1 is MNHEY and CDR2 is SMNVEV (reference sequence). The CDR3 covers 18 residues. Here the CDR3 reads CASSFRGGLALPTDTQYF. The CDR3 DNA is TGTGCCAGCAGTTTCCGGGGGGGACTAGCCCTTCCCACAGATACGCAGTATTTT.

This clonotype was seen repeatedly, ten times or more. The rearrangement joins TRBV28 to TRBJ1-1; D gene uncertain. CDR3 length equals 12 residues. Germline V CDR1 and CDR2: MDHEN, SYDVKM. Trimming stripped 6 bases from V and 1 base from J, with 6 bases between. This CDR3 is CASSPENTEAFF. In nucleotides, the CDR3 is TGTGCCAGCAGCCCTGAGAACACTGAAGCTTTCTTT.

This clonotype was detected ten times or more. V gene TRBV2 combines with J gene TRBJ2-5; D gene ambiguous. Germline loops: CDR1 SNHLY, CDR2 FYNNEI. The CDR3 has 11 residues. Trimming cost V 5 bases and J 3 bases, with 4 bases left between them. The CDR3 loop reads CASSYKETQYF. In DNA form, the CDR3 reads TGTGCCAGCAGTTATAAAGAGACCCAGTACTTC.

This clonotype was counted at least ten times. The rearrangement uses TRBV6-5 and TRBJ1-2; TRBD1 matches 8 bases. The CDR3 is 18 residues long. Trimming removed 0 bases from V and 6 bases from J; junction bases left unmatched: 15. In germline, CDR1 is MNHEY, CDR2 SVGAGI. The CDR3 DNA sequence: TGTGCCAGCAGTTACTCGAAGGGTGGGACAGGCCTTGAGAATGGCTACACCTTC. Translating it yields CASSYSKGGTGLENGYTF.

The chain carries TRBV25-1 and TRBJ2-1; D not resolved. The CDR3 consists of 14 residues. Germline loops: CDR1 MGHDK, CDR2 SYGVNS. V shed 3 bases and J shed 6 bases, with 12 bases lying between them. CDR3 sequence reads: CASSDASGPNEQFF. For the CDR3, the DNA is TGTGCCAGCAGTGATGCTTCCGGACCCAATGAGCAGTTCTTC.

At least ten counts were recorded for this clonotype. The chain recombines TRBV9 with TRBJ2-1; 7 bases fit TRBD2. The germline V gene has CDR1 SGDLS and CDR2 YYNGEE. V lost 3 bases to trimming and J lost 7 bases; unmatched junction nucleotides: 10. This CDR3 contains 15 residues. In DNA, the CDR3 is TGTGCCAGCAGCGACCTAGCGGAAGGAAGGAATGAGCAGTTCTTC. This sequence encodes CASSDLAEGRNEQFF. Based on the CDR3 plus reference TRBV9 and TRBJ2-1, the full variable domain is DSGVTQTPKHLITATGQRVTLRCSPRSGDLSVYWYQQSLDQGLQFLIQYYNGEERAKGNILERFSAQQFPDLHSELNLSSLELGDSALYFCASSDLAEGRNEQFFGPGTRLTVL.

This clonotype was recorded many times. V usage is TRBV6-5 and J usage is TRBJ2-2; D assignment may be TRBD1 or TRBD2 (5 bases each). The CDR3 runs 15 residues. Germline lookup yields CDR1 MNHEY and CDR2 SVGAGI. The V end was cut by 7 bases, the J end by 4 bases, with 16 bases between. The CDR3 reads CASTHRGPLTGELFF. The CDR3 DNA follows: TGTGCCAGCACCCATAGGGGACCGCTCACCGGGGAGCTGTTTTTT.

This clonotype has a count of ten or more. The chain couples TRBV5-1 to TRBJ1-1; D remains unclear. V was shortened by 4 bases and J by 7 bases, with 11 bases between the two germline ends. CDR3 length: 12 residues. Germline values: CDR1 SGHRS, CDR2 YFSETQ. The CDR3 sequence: CASSPVLGEAFF. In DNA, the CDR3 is TGCGCCAGCAGCCCCGTTTTGGGTGAAGCTTTCTTT.

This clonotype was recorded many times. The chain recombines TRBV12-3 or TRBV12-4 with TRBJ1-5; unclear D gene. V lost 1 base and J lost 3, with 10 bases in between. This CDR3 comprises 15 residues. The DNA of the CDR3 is TGTGCCAGCAGTTTAGATGTGGGTTTCAATCAGCCCCAGCATTTT. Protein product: CASSLDVGFNQPQHF.

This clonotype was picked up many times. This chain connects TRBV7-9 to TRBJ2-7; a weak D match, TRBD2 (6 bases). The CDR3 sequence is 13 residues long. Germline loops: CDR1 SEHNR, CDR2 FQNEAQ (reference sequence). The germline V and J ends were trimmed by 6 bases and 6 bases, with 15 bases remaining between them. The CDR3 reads CASSSTGTFEQYF. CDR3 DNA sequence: TGTGCCAGCAGTTCCACTGGGACTTTCGAGCAGTACTTC.

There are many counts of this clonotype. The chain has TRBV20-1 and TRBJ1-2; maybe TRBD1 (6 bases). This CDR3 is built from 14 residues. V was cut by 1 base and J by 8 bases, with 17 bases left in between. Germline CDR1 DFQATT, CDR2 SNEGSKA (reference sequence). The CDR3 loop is CSARGGTFTMGYTF. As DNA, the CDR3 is TGCAGTGCTAGAGGAGGGACATTTACTATGGGCTACACCTTC.

Here the CDR3 DNA reads TGCAGTGCTAGAGAAACGGACAGGGATAACGCTGAAGCTTTCTTT. Its translation: CSARETDRDNAEAFF. The rearrangement uses TRBV20-1 and TRBJ1-1; 8 bases map to TRBD1. Germline V gene sequence: CDR1 DFQATT, CDR2 SNEGSKA (reference sequence). This CDR3 spans 15 amino acids. The V segment lost 0 bases and the J segment 6 bases; nucleotides outside the gene matches: 9.

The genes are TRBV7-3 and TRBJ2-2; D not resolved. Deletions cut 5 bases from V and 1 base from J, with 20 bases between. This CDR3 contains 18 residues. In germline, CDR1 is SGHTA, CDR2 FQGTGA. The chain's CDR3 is CASSENSRSGVNTGELFF. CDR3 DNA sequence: TGTGCCAGCAGCGAAAACTCCCGGAGTGGGGTGAACACCGGGGAGCTGTTTTTT.

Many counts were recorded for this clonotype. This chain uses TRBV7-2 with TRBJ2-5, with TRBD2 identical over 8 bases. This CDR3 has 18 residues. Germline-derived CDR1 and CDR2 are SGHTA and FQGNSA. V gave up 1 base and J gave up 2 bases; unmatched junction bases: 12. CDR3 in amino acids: CASSLVPPFTGGQETQYF. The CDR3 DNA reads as TGTGCCAGCAGCTTAGTTCCCCCCTTCACGGGGGGGCAAGAGACCCAGTACTTC.

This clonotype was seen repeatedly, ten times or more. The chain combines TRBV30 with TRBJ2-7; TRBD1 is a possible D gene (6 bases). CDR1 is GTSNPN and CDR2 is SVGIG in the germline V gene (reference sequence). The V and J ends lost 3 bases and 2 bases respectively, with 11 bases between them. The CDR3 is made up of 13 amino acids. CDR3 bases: TGTGCCTGGAGAAGAGGGGGAACCTACGAGCAGTACTTC. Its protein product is CAWRRGGTYEQYF.

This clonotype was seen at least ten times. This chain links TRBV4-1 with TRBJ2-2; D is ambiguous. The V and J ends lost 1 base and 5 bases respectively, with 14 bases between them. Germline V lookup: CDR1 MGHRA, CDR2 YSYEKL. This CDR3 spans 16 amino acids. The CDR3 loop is CASSQGTTPQTGELFF. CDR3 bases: TGCGCCAGCAGCCAAGGAACGACGCCCCAAACCGGGGAGCTGTTTTTT.

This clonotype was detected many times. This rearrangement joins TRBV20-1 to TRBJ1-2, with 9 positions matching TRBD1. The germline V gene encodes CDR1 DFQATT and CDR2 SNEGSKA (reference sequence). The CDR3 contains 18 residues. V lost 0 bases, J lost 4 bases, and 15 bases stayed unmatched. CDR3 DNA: TGCAGTGCTAGAGATGTGGTTCGTGGACAGGGGAGTTTCTATGGCTACACCTTC. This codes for CSARDVVRGQGSFYGYTF.